The clone carrying this T cell receptor (beta chain) appeared a few times. This CDR3 is built from 15 residues. Germline CDR1 reads DFQATT; CDR2 reads SNEGSKA (reference sequence). Trimming removed 3 bases from V and 8 bases from J, with 21 bases in between. The data stem from a study of CD8 T cells in ankylosing spondylitis. Generation of TCR beta libraries employed quantitative 5'-RACE incorporating molecular barcodes. TCRdb reprocessed the 5' RACE reads with MiXCR, giving one entry per CDR3 protein. There are some 250,000 distinct CDR3 sequences in the sample; about 24% occur only once, and roughly 0.67% lies in the top ten.

This clonotype originated in a male donor with ankylosing spondylitis or in good health (not recorded which). The chain joins TRBV20-1 to TRBJ2-3; possible D gene TRBD2, 5 bases. The sequencing sample was made of blood, either unsorted or a sorted T cell fraction (not recorded which). This chain's CDR3 is CSASSNLRAGSTQYF. In DNA, the CDR3 is TGCAGTGCTAGTAGTAATTTACGCGCGGGTTCTACGCAGTATTTT.